The 27 T cell receptor beta chains given below trace back to one sample, sequenced in a study of blood T cell repertoires in COVID-19. Some clones are missing from TCRdb's copy, which holds only in-frame ones; the method was immunoSEQ multiplex PCR. The sample consists of under 40,000 clones, 85% of them appearing once. Sequenced: peripheral blood. These receptor sequences come from a human donor with acute or convalescent COVID-19. The donor label of this sample is uncertain.

J is TRBJ1-1 and V is TRBV19; D possibly corresponds to TRBD1 (6 bases). Deletions cut 7 bases from V and 6 bases from J, with 18 bases between. Germline lookup yields CDR1 LNHDA and CDR2 SQIVND (reference sequence). This CDR3 region has 14 residues. The CDR3 sequence: CASTEQGMIAEAFF. Written as DNA, the CDR3 is TGTGCCAGTACCGAACAGGGAATGATTGCTGAAGCTTTCTTT.

This sequence joins TRBV7-8 and TRBJ1-2; TRBD1 agrees at 7 bases. CDR1 and CDR2 (germline): SGHVS, FQNEAQ. This CDR3 has 15 amino acids. The trim removed 5 bases at V and 4 bases at J, leaving 10 bases unmatched. The CDR3 sequence is CASSVRTGVGYGYTF. The CDR3 bases are TGTGCCAGCAGCGTAAGAACAGGGGTTGGCTATGGCTACACCTTC.

This rearrangement joins TRBV10-1 to TRBJ2-2, with D possibly matching TRBD1 (5 bases). This CDR3 is built from 14 residues. CDR1 and CDR2 (germline): WNHNN, SYGVQD (reference sequence). V was clipped by 4 bases and J by 5 bases, with 11 bases between them. CDR3 in amino acids: CASSGGSPTGELFF. CDR3 coding DNA: TGCGCCAGCAGTGGGGGCAGCCCAACCGGGGAGCTGTTTTTT.

This clone occurred once. V is TRBV2 and J is TRBJ2-5, with D perhaps TRBD1 (5 bases). The CDR3 has 14 residues. The V end was cut by 3 bases, the J end by 3 bases, with 11 bases between. Germline-derived CDR1 and CDR2 are SNHLY and FYNNEI. The CDR3 is CASSEDTVKETQYF. The CDR3 DNA follows: TGTGCCAGCAGTGAGGACACTGTCAAAGAGACCCAGTACTTC.

This clone has just one count. The gene calls are TRBV6-2 or TRBV6-3 and TRBJ2-1, with 9 bases identical to TRBD2. V shed 1 base and J 1 base; nucleotides not matched to a gene: 5. CDR1 is MNHEY, CDR2 SVGEGT, per germline. This CDR3 is 17 amino acids long. This CDR3 is CASSYYRGLASYNEQFF. The CDR3 DNA is TGTGCCAGCAGTTACTACCGGGGACTAGCATCCTACAATGAGCAGTTCTTC.

J is TRBJ1-2 and V is TRBV28; D is possibly TRBD1 (5 bases). The CDR3 consists of 11 residues. Germline V gene data show CDR1 as MDHEN and CDR2 as SYDVKM. The germline V and J ends were trimmed by 8 bases and 6 bases, with 10 bases remaining between them. Written as DNA, the CDR3 is TGTGCCAGCTCAGGGCAGGATGGCTACACCTTC. This sequence encodes CASSGQDGYTF.

The chain has TRBV5-1 and TRBJ1-1; the D gene is possibly TRBD1 (5 bases). This CDR3 region has 13 residues. Trimming took 5 bases from V and 6 from J, leaving 14 bases between them. Germline V gives CDR1 SGHRS, CDR2 YFSETQ. Written as DNA, the CDR3 is TGCGCCAGCAGAATGCAGGGAAGGGCTGAAGCTTTCTTT. Amino acid sequence: CASRMQGRAEAFF.

The V and J genes are TRBV28 and TRBJ1-5; 9 positions agree with TRBD1. Germline loops: CDR1 MDHEN, CDR2 SYDVKM. The V segment lost 5 bases and the J segment 2 bases; nucleotides outside the gene matches: 4. The CDR3 is made up of 15 amino acids. For the CDR3, the DNA is TGTGCCAGCAGTACAACAGGGGGCGGCAATCAGCCCCAGCATTTT. Translated, it gives CASSTTGGGNQPQHF.

This clone has more than one count but fewer than ten. The chain uses TRBV7-9 and TRBJ2-1; D uncertain. The germline V and J ends were trimmed by 2 bases and 0 bases, with 8 bases remaining between them. The CDR3 has 15 amino acids. CDR1 is SEHNR and CDR2 is FQNEAQ in the germline V gene (reference sequence). The DNA of the CDR3 is TGTGCCAGCAGCTTAACCATGAGCTCCTACAATGAGCAGTTCTTC. Encoded protein: CASSLTMSSYNEQFF.

In this sample, this clone turned up once. The J gene is TRBJ1-1, the V gene TRBV5-1; D is uncertain. Germline V lookup: CDR1 SGHRS, CDR2 YFSETQ. V was trimmed by 2 bases and J by 3 bases, leaving 14 bases between them. This CDR3 is built from 15 residues. The CDR3 DNA reads TGCGCCAGCAGCTTCTATGCGGGTGCGGACACTGAAGCTTTCTTT. Translating gives CASSFYAGADTEAFF.

The rearrangement uses TRBV30 and TRBJ1-4, with D maybe TRBD1 (5 bases). The length of the CDR3 is 15 residues. Germline V lookup: CDR1 GTSNPN, CDR2 SVGIG (reference sequence). Trimming took off 4 bases at V and 0 bases at J, with 12 bases between the two ends. CDR3 protein: CAWTFQGATNEKLFF. The CDR3 DNA reads TGTGCCTGGACATTCCAGGGTGCAACTAATGAAAAACTGTTTTTT.

In this sample, this clone turned up once. The V gene is TRBV7-2, the J gene TRBJ2-7; a possible D gene is TRBD2 (5 bases). CDR1 and CDR2 (germline): SGHTA, FQGNSA. The CDR3 loop spans 14 amino acids. V lost 5 bases to trimming and J lost 2 bases, with 13 bases between them. Written as DNA, the CDR3 is TGTGCCAGCAGCCCATACCCGGGGACCTACGAGCAGTACTTC. It specifies CASSPYPGTYEQYF.

The rearrangement uses TRBV5-5 and TRBJ1-5, with D hard to call. Trimming pared 0 bases from V and 2 bases from J, leaving 12 bases between. The germline V gene has CDR1 SGHKS and CDR2 YYEKEE (reference sequence). CDR3 size: 16 residues. Here the CDR3 reads CASSLVDQRGNQPQHF. The CDR3 DNA reads as TGTGCCAGCAGCTTGGTCGACCAACGGGGCAATCAGCCCCAGCATTTT. The full variable domain, in which reference TRBV5-5 and TRBJ1-5 provide the parts outside the CDR3, is DAGVTQSPTHLIKTRGQQVTLRCSPISGHKSVSWYQQVLGQGPQFIFQYYEKEERGRGNFPDRFSARQFPNYSSELNVNALLLGDSALYLCASSLVDQRGNQPQHFGDGTRLSIL.

The chain links TRBV28 to TRBJ2-1; TRBD2 agrees at 12 bases. CDR1 MDHEN and CDR2 SYDVKM come from the germline V gene. Losses at the gene ends were 4 bases for V and 2 bases for J; bases not matched to a gene: 3. The CDR3 consists of 16 residues. In nucleotides, the CDR3 is TGTGCCAGCAGTTCACGACTAGCGGGAGCCTACAATGAGCAGTTCTTC. This codes for CASSSRLAGAYNEQFF.

V gene TRBV19 combines with J gene TRBJ2-7; 7 nucleotides line up with TRBD1. CDR1 is LNHDA, CDR2 SQIVND, per germline (reference sequence). Trimming took 6 bases from V and 0 from J; bases not matched to a gene: 8. CDR3 length equals 15 residues. The CDR3 sequence is CASRNYRDSSYEQYF. For the CDR3, the DNA is TGTGCCAGTAGGAATTACCGGGACAGCTCCTACGAGCAGTACTTC.

The chain carries TRBV10-3 and TRBJ2-1; no clear D. The V end was cut by 4 bases, the J end by 9 bases, with 10 bases between. Germline CDR1 ENHRY, CDR2 SYGVKD. This CDR3 contains 12 residues. For the CDR3, the DNA is TGTGCCATCAGTGTGGTAGAATTTGAGCAGTTCTTC. It encodes CAISVVEFEQFF.

The count of this clone is one. This sequence joins TRBV19 and TRBJ1-4; possible D gene TRBD1, 6 bases. CDR1 and CDR2 (germline): LNHDA, SQIVND (reference sequence). The CDR3 has 12 amino acids. Trimming removed 9 bases from V and 8 bases from J, with 13 bases in between. CDR3 DNA: TGTGCCAGCGCCTGGACAGCGGAAAAACTGTTTTTT. It yields the protein CASAWTAEKLFF.

The chain recombines TRBV2 with TRBJ2-1; 10 nucleotides align to TRBD2. In germline, CDR1 is SNHLY, CDR2 FYNNEI. J lost 8 bases, V lost 11 bases, and 9 bases had no gene match. The CDR3 is 13 residues long. DNA of the CDR3: TGTGCCGCCCCCTACGGGACTAGCGATGAGCAGTTCTTC. It encodes CAAPYGTSDEQFF.

The V and J genes are TRBV19 and TRBJ2-3; 12 bases align to TRBD2. From germline, CDR1 is LNHDA and CDR2 SQIVND (reference sequence). J was trimmed by 4 bases and V by 5 bases; bases with no gene match: 7. This CDR3 comprises 16 residues. The CDR3 reads CASSPLAGGRADTQYF. In DNA form, the CDR3 reads TGTGCCAGTAGTCCTCTAGCGGGGGGGCGAGCAGATACGCAGTATTTT. Together with reference TRBV19 and TRBJ2-3, the CDR3 gives the full variable domain: DGGITQSPKYLFRKEGQNVTLSCEQNLNHDAMYWYRQDPGQGLRLIYYSQIVNDFQKGDIAEGYSVSREKKESFPLTVTSAQKNPTAFYLCASSPLAGGRADTQYFGPGTRLTVL.

The rearrangement joins TRBV5-5 to TRBJ1-6; TRBD1 aligns across 10 bases. The length of the CDR3 is 16 residues. Germline lookup yields CDR1 SGHKS and CDR2 YYEKEE (reference sequence). Trimming took 4 bases from V and 6 from J; bases not matched to a gene: 7. CDR3 in amino acids: CASSPRQGASNSPLHF. In nucleotides, the CDR3 is TGTGCCAGCAGCCCACGACAGGGGGCGAGTAATTCACCCCTCCACTTT.

The chain carries TRBV19 and TRBJ2-7; tentative D call: TRBD2 (6 bases). In germline, CDR1 is LNHDA, CDR2 SQIVND (reference sequence). V gave up 8 bases and J gave up 0 bases, with 11 bases separating them. This CDR3 spans 13 amino acids. The CDR3 sequence is CASRGTYSYEQYF. As DNA, the CDR3 is TGTGCCAGTCGTGGGACTTACTCCTACGAGCAGTACTTC.

This chain joins TRBV4-3 and TRBJ2-7; no clear D. CDR3 length equals 15 residues. V was clipped by 0 bases and J by 3 bases, with 12 bases between them. Per germline, CDR1 LGHNA and CDR2 YSLEER. As DNA, the CDR3 is TGCGCCAGCAGCCAAGATCTGGGCCCTTACTACGAGCAGTACTTC. It is translated as CASSQDLGPYYEQYF.

The rearrangement uses TRBV2 and TRBJ2-7; perhaps TRBD1 as D (6 bases). Germline values: CDR1 SNHLY, CDR2 FYNNEI. The CDR3 is 13 residues long. The germline V and J ends were trimmed by 6 bases and 3 bases, with 12 bases remaining between them. CDR3 DNA: TGTGCCAGCAGCGTCAACAGGGTCTACGAGCAGTACTTC. This translates into CASSVNRVYEQYF.

V and J are TRBV29-1 and TRBJ2-3, with 11 bases fitting TRBD1. The CDR3 has 15 amino acids. V lost 6 bases, J lost 4 bases, and 9 bases stayed unmatched. CDR1 is SQVTM and CDR2 is ANQGSEA in the germline V gene. The CDR3 protein is CSVARAGQGADTQYF. The CDR3 DNA follows: TGCAGCGTAGCTAGGGCGGGACAGGGGGCAGATACGCAGTATTTT.

This clone was detected only a few times. DNA of the CDR3: TGTGCCTATAAACTTAGTCAGGATGGGGGGGGGCCTTTCTTT. The encoded protein is CAYKLSQDGGGPFF. This chain links TRBV30 with TRBJ1-1; weak D call: TRBD1 (6 bases). The germline V gene encodes CDR1 GTSNPN and CDR2 SVGIG (reference sequence). The CDR3 sequence is 14 residues long. Trimming pared 7 bases from V and 12 bases from J, leaving 27 bases between. Using reference TRBV30 and TRBJ1-1 for the parts outside the CDR3, the full variable domain is SQTIHQWPATLVQPVGSPLSLECTVEGTSNPNLYWYRQAAGRGLQLLFYSVGIGQISSEVPQNLSASRPQDRQFILSSKKLLLSDSGFYLCAYKLSQDGGGPFFGQGTRLTVV.

The rearrangement links TRBV5-1 to TRBJ1-2; tentative D call: TRBD1 (6 bases). The V gene lost 4 bases and the J gene lost 4 bases, with 20 bases spanning the gap. Germline V gives CDR1 SGHRS, CDR2 YFSETQ. The CDR3 consists of 16 residues. In nucleotides, the CDR3 is TGCGCCAGCAGCCCCGCGCAGGGGAGGGTTAGCTATGGCTACACCTTC. It codes for CASSPAQGRVSYGYTF.

The V and J genes are TRBV5-5 and TRBJ1-6, with 7 bases fitting TRBD1. This CDR3 comprises 14 residues. V trimming: 2 bases; J trimming: 10 bases; junction bases outside the gene matches: 6. From germline, CDR1 is SGHKS and CDR2 YYEKEE (reference sequence). As DNA, the CDR3 is TGTGCCAGCAGCTTCCCGACAGGGACCTCACCCCTCCACTTT. Translated: CASSFPTGTSPLHF.